The 25 T cell receptor beta chains presented below share a single source sample, sequenced in a study of blood T cell repertoires in COVID-19. TCRdb keeps only in-frame clones here, not all; method: immunoSEQ multiplex PCR. Among about 240,000 clones listed, more than 85% were seen once. Input material: PBMCs or T cells enriched from blood (not recorded which). The receptors come from a woman aged 25 to 45 who had recovered from COVID-19.

The V and J genes are TRBV27 and TRBJ1-5, with D possibly being TRBD1 (6 bases). This CDR3 has 14 residues. Germline values: CDR1 MNHEY, CDR2 SMNVEV (reference sequence). The V end lost 4 bases, the J end lost 2 bases, and 9 bases lay between the germline ends. In DNA form, the CDR3 reads TGTGCCAGCAGTTCCTACAGGGGCAATCAGCCCCAGCATTTT. Translated, it gives CASSSYRGNQPQHF.

The chain carries TRBV6-1 and TRBJ2-7; 11 positions agree with TRBD1. Trimming at V came to 3 bases and at J to 5 bases, leaving 6 bases not matched to a gene. The CDR3 runs to 15 residues. Per germline, CDR1 MNHNS and CDR2 SASEGT. CDR3 coding DNA: TGTGCCAGCAGTGAGTGGGGGACAGGGGGAAACGAGCAGTACTTC. Its protein is CASSEWGTGGNEQYF.

This clone has only one observation. The rearrangement joins TRBV28 to TRBJ2-1, with 8 positions matching TRBD2. V dropped 6 bases and J dropped 0; count of bases not matched to a gene: 4. CDR3 size: 15 residues. Looked up from germline, CDR1 is MDHEN and CDR2 is SYDVKM. CDR3 coding DNA: TGTGCCAGCAGGGTGAGCGGGAGCTCCTACAATGAGCAGTTCTTC. Its protein is CASRVSGSSYNEQFF.

The chain combines TRBV18 with TRBJ2-5, with D possibly matching TRBD2 (6 bases). In germline, CDR1 is KGHSH, CDR2 LQKENI. The CDR3 spans 15 residues. V was cut by 5 bases and J by 5 bases, with 18 bases left in between. This CDR3 reads CASSATGLREETQYF. DNA of the CDR3: TGTGCCAGCTCAGCTACGGGACTTCGGGAGGAGACCCAGTACTTC. The variable domain in full, completed from reference TRBV18 and TRBJ2-5, reads NAGVMQNPRHLVRRRGQEARLRCSPMKGHSHVYWYRQLPEEGLKFMVYLQKENIIDESGMPKERFSAEFPKEGPSILRIQQVVRGDSAAYFCASSATGLREETQYFGPGTRLLVL.

This clone was detected only once. J is TRBJ2-7 and V is TRBV4-1; the D gene is possibly TRBD2 (5 bases). This CDR3 is built from 15 residues. V lost 2 bases to trimming and J lost 8 bases, with 19 bases between them. Looked up from germline, CDR1 is MGHRA and CDR2 is YSYEKL. The CDR3 is CASSQSLAPGSQQYF. As DNA, the CDR3 is TGCGCCAGCAGCCAATCCCTAGCCCCCGGGTCCCAGCAGTACTTC.

V gene TRBV12-3 or TRBV12-4 combines with J gene TRBJ2-7; TRBD1 is a possible D gene (6 bases). The CDR3 is 12 amino acids. V lost 7 bases and J lost 1, with 8 bases in between. The CDR3 loop is CASKGGSYEQYF. For the CDR3, the DNA is TGTGCCAGCAAAGGGGGTTCCTACGAGCAGTACTTC.

The rearrangement links TRBV7-2 to TRBJ2-1, with 12 bases that match TRBD2. The ends lost 2 bases at V and 8 bases at J; junction bases unmatched: 4. The germline gives CDR1 SGHTA, CDR2 FQGNSA. CDR3 length equals 15 residues. CDR3 protein: CASSLLAGGPYEQFF. The CDR3 DNA follows: TGTGCCAGCAGCTTACTAGCGGGAGGGCCCTATGAGCAGTTCTTC.

The chain uses TRBV4-1 and TRBJ1-3, with 7 bases that match TRBD1. The CDR3 sequence is 16 residues long. Germline lookup yields CDR1 MGHRA and CDR2 YSYEKL. J lost 3 bases, V lost 4 bases, and 9 bases had no gene match. The CDR3 region is CASSLPGGRLGNTIYF. The CDR3 bases are TGCGCCAGCAGCCTCCCAGGGGGTCGTCTTGGAAACACCATATATTTT.

The genes are TRBV2 and TRBJ2-2; D is possibly TRBD1 (6 bases). V lost 7 bases and J lost 6, with 9 bases in between. Germline V gene lookup returns CDR1 SNHLY and CDR2 FYNNEI. This CDR3 comprises 12 residues. CDR3: CASMNRAGELFF. The DNA of the CDR3 is TGTGCCAGCATGAACAGGGCCGGGGAGCTGTTTTTT.

The chain carries TRBV4-3 and TRBJ1-3; D call uncertain. Germline-derived CDR1 and CDR2 are LGHNA and YSLEER. CDR3 length equals 16 residues. V lost 0 bases and J 0 bases, leaving 9 bases between the germline ends. CDR3 residues: CASSQDWAFSGNTIYF. The CDR3 nucleotides are TGCGCCAGCAGCCAAGATTGGGCGTTCTCTGGAAACACCATATATTTT.

The V call is TRBV29-1, the J call TRBJ2-2; D may be TRBD2 (6 bases). V was clipped by 8 bases and J by 4 bases, with 14 bases between them. The CDR3 is 13 residues long. Germline lookup yields CDR1 SQVTM and CDR2 ANQGSEA. The DNA of the CDR3 is TGCAGCTTACGACTAGGCGGCACCGGGGAGCTGTTTTTT. This encodes CSLRLGGTGELFF.

The chain joins TRBV7-8 to TRBJ1-4; D unclear. V lost 1 base to trimming and J lost 10 bases, with 13 bases between them. Looked up from germline, CDR1 is SGHVS and CDR2 is FQNEAQ. The CDR3 contains 14 residues. The CDR3 nucleotides read TGTGCCAGCAGCTTAGATCGGAGGGTCGGAAAACTGTTTTTT. It yields the protein CASSLDRRVGKLFF.

The CDR3 reads CASSKQVLTQPQHF. CDR3 in DNA: TGTGCCAGCAGTAAACAGGTTCTGACCCAGCCCCAGCATTTT. This rearrangement joins TRBV28 to TRBJ1-5, with D possibly being TRBD1 (5 bases). The CDR3 is 14 residues long. CDR1 is MDHEN and CDR2 is SYDVKM in the germline V gene. V lost 5 bases and J 7 bases, leaving 15 bases between the germline ends.

This chain links TRBV29-1 with TRBJ1-1; 10 nucleotides agree with TRBD1. CDR3 length: 13 amino acids. The ends lost 6 bases at V and 1 base at J; junction bases unmatched: 2. CDR1 SQVTM and CDR2 ANQGSEA come from the germline V gene. CDR3 region: CSVGTGANTEAFF. DNA for the CDR3: TGCAGCGTGGGGACAGGGGCGAACACTGAAGCTTTCTTT.

Only one count was recorded for this clone. This rearrangement joins TRBV7-3 to TRBJ2-2; tentatively, D is TRBD2 (5 bases). The CDR3 totals 14 residues. Germline V gene lookup returns CDR1 SGHTA and CDR2 FQGTGA. Trimming removed 2 bases at V and 1 base at J, with 5 bases between. CDR3 in DNA: TGTGCCAGCAGCTTAGCGGGGAACACCGGGGAGCTGTTTTTT. Translation gives CASSLAGNTGELFF. Supplemented by reference TRBV7-3 and TRBJ2-2, the full variable domain reads GAGVSQTPSNKVTEKGKYVELRCDPISGHTALYWYRQSLGQGPEFLIYFQGTGAADDSGLPNDRFFAVRPEGSVSTLKIQRTERGDSAVYLCASSLAGNTGELFFGEGSRLTVL.

V usage is TRBV4-3 and J usage is TRBJ2-7, with a weak D call TRBD1 (5 bases). Trimming removed 0 bases at V and 3 bases at J, with 9 bases between. CDR3 size: 14 residues. In germline, CDR1 is LGHNA, CDR2 YSLEER. CDR3 DNA sequence: TGCGCCAGCAGCCAAGATCAGGGTTTCTACGAGCAGTACTTC. Its translation is CASSQDQGFYEQYF.

The CDR3 bases are TGTGCCAGCAGTCAAATCCAGGGGGCTTTTCCCTACGAGCAGTACTTC. It translates to CASSQIQGAFPYEQYF. The chain has TRBV6-2 or TRBV6-3 and TRBJ2-7; the match to TRBD1 covers 8 bases. Germline V gene data show CDR1 as MNHEY and CDR2 as SVGEGT. The CDR3 totals 16 residues. V shed 5 bases and J 2 bases; nucleotides not matched to a gene: 11.

V and J are TRBV7-2 and TRBJ2-5, with 8 positions matching TRBD2. The CDR3 totals 14 residues. Germline V lookup: CDR1 SGHTA, CDR2 FQGNSA. V lost 6 bases to trimming and J lost 3 bases; unmatched junction nucleotides: 6. CDR3 DNA: TGTGCCAGCAGACGGGGGGGGCAGAAAGAGACCCAGTACTTC. Its translation is CASRRGGQKETQYF.

This clone was seen a handful of times. The chain joins TRBV28 to TRBJ1-4, with TRBD1 as a possible D gene (5 bases). V was trimmed by 3 bases and J by 7 bases, leaving 15 bases between them. CDR1 MDHEN and CDR2 SYDVKM come from the germline V gene. The CDR3 sequence is 15 residues long. The CDR3 nucleotides are TGTGCCAGCAGTTTCCGGGGAGGGGTAGTTGAAAAACTGTTTTTT. This codes for CASSFRGGVVEKLFF.

This rearrangement joins TRBV3-1 (or the pseudogene TRBV3-2) to TRBJ2-1; 8 nucleotides agree with TRBD2. Germline CDR1 LGHDT, CDR2 YNNKEL (reference sequence). The CDR3 is 15 amino acids. Trimming took 7 bases from V and 0 from J; bases not matched to a gene: 5. The CDR3 DNA follows: TGTGCCAGCATTCCAAGCGGGAGCTCCTACAATGAGCAGTTCTTC. Its translation is CASIPSGSSYNEQFF.

The CDR3 sequence is CASTQRTEPRKLFF. For the CDR3, the DNA is TGTGCCAGCACCCAAAGGACAGAGCCCCGAAAACTGTTTTTT. The chain joins TRBV28 to TRBJ1-4; the D gene is possibly TRBD1 (6 bases). The CDR3 has 14 residues. Germline CDR1 MDHEN, CDR2 SYDVKM. Trimming cost V 7 bases and J 10 bases, with 19 bases left between them.

V and J are TRBV7-9 and TRBJ2-1; TRBD2 might be the D (5 bases). The CDR3 is made up of 16 amino acids. V gave up 2 bases and J gave up 0 bases, with 11 bases separating them. In germline, CDR1 is SEHNR, CDR2 FQNEAQ (reference sequence). This chain's CDR3 is CASSLPMGSSYNEQFF. CDR3 in DNA: TGTGCCAGCAGCTTACCAATGGGGAGCTCCTACAATGAGCAGTTCTTC.

The chain recombines TRBV2 with TRBJ1-1, with TRBD1 matching 7 bases. The V segment lost 6 bases and the J segment 2 bases; nucleotides outside the gene matches: 6. Looked up from germline, CDR1 is SNHLY and CDR2 is FYNNEI. The CDR3 loop spans 14 amino acids. CDR3 sequence reads: CASRDRTHNTEAFF. CDR3 DNA sequence: TGTGCCAGCAGGGACAGGACCCACAACACTGAAGCTTTCTTT.

CDR3 region: CASSLARGRGTEAFF. The DNA for the CDR3 is TGTGCCAGCAGTTTAGCCAGGGGGCGCGGCACTGAAGCTTTCTTT. V gene TRBV6-5 combines with J gene TRBJ1-1, with TRBD1 identical over 8 bases. This CDR3 is built from 15 residues. CDR1 and CDR2 from the germline V gene are MNHEY and SVGAGI. The V gene end was trimmed by 4 bases and the J gene end by 4 bases; junction bases not matched to a gene: 8.

The chain couples TRBV19 to TRBJ2-1; 14 bases match TRBD2. The germline V gene encodes CDR1 LNHDA and CDR2 SQIVND (reference sequence). The CDR3 has 16 amino acids. Trimming removed 4 bases from V and 6 bases from J; junction bases left unmatched: 5. CDR3 nucleotide sequence: TGTGCCAGTAGTAATGAAGGGACTAGCGGGAGCAATGAGCAGTTCTTC. This encodes CASSNEGTSGSNEQFF.